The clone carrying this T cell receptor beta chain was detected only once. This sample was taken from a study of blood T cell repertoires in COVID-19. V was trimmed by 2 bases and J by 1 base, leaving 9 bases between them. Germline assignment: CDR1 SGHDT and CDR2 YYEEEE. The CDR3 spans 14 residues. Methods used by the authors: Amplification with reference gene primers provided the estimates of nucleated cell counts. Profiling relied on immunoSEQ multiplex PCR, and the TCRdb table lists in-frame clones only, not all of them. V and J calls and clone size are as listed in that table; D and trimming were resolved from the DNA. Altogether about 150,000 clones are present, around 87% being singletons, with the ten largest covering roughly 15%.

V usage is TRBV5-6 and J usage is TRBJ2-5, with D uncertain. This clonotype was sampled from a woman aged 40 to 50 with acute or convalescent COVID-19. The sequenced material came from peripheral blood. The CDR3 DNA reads TGTGCCAGCAGCTTAGAACAGTTCCAAGAGACCCAGTACTTC. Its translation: CASSLEQFQETQYF.